Detailed here is one TCR beta chain. CDR1 is LNHDA, CDR2 SQIVND, per germline (reference sequence). Trimming removed 5 bases from V and 5 bases from J, with 12 bases in between. CDR3 length: 13 residues. TCRdb's table, derived via immunoSEQ multiplex PCR, lists solely in-frame clones and lacks some. The sample includes about 300,000 clones, about 87% of them seen just once. The record originates from a study of blood T cell repertoires in COVID-19. Across the study: Both acute and convalescent COVID-19 samples were obtained from the United States, Italy and Spain.

This rearrangement joins TRBV19 to TRBJ1-2; the D gene is possibly TRBD1 (5 bases). The material sequenced was peripheral blood. This sequence originates from a man in his 70s with acute or convalescent COVID-19. This CDR3 is CASSERQRYGYTF. As DNA, the CDR3 is TGTGCCAGTAGTGAGAGACAGAGATATGGCTACACCTTC.